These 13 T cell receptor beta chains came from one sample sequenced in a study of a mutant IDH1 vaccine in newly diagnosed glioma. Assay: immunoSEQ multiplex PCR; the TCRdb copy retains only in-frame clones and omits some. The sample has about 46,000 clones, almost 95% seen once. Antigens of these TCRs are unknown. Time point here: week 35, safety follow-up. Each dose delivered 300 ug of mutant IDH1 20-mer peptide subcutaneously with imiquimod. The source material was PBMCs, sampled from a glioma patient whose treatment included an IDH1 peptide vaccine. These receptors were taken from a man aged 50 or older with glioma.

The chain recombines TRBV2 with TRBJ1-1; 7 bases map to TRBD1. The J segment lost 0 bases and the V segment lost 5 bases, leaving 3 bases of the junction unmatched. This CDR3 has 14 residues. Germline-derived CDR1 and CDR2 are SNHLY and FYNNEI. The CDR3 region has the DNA TGTGCCAGCAGTTTACAGGGGATGAACACTGAAGCTTTCTTT. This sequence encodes CASSLQGMNTEAFF.

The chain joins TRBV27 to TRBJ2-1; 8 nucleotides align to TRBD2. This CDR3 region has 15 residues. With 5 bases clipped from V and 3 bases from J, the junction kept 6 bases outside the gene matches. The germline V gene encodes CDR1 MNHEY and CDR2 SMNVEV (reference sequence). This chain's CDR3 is CASSPITSGYNEQFF. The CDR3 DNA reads TGTGCCAGCAGTCCAATAACTAGCGGCTACAATGAGCAGTTCTTC.

This chain's CDR3 is CASRGTSSFNEQFF. The CDR3 region has the DNA TGTGCCAGCAGGGGGACTAGCAGTTTCAATGAGCAGTTCTTC. The chain uses TRBV6-5 and TRBJ2-1, with 9 nucleotides matching TRBD2. Germline V gene sequence: CDR1 MNHEY, CDR2 SVGAGI. With V trimmed by 6 bases and J by 6 bases, 6 bases remained unmatched. CDR3 size: 14 residues.

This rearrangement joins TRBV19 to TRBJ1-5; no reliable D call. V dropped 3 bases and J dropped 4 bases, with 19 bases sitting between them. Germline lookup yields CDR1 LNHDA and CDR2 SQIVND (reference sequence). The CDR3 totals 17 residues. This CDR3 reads CASSILQVRSRNQPQHF. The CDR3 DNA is TGTGCCAGTAGTATTCTCCAGGTTCGGTCCAGGAATCAGCCCCAGCATTTT.

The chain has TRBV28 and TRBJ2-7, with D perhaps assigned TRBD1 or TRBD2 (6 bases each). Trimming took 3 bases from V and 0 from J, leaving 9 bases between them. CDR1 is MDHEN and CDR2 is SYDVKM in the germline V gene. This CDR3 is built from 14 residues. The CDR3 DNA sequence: TGTGCCAGCAGTTTGGGGGGACACTCCTACGAGCAGTACTTC. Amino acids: CASSLGGHSYEQYF.

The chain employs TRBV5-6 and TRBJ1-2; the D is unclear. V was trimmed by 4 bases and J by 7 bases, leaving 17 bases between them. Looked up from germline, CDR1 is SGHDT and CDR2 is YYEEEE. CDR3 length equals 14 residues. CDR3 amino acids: CASSRGRWLGGYTF. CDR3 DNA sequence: TGTGCCAGCAGCAGAGGACGGTGGCTTGGTGGCTACACCTTC. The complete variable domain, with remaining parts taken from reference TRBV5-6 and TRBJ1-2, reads DAGVTQSPTHLIKTRGQQVTLRCSPKSGHDTVSWYQQALGQGPQFIFQYYEEEERQRGNFPDRFSGHQFPNYSSELNVNALLLGDSALYLCASSRGRWLGGYTFGSGTRLTVV.

The DNA for the CDR3 is TGTGCCAGCACCATAGGACAGCTGGAGACCCAGTACTTC. Its translation: CASTIGQLETQYF. The chain joins TRBV6-6 to TRBJ2-5, with D possibly TRBD1 on 6 matching bases. The CDR3 consists of 13 residues. V lost 7 bases, J lost 5 bases, and 14 bases lay in between. CDR1 and CDR2 (germline): MNHNY, SVGAGI (reference sequence).

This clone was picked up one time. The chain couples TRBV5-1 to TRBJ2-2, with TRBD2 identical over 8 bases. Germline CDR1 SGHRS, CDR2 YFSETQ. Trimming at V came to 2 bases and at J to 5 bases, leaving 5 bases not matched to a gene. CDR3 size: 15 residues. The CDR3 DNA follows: TGCGCCAGCAGCTTCCGGGGGGGCGATACCGGGGAGCTGTTTTTT. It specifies CASSFRGGDTGELFF. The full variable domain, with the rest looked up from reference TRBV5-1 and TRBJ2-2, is KAGVTQTPRYLIKTRGQQVTLSCSPISGHRSVSWYQQTPGQGLQFLFEYFSETQRNKGNFPGRFSGRQFSNSRSEMNVSTLELGDSALYLCASSFRGGDTGELFFGEGSRLTVL.

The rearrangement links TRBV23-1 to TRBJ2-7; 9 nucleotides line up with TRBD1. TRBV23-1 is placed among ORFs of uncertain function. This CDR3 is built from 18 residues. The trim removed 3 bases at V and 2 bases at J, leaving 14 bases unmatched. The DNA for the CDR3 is TGCGCCAGCAGTCATTCCGAGGACAGGGGTTCTTGTACCTACGAGCAGTACTTC. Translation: CASSHSEDRGSCTYEQYF.

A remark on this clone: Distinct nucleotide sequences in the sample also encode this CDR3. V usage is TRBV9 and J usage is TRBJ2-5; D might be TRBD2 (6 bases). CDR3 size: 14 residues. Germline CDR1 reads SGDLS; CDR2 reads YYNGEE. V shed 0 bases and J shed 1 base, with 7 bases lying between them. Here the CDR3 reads CASSVARGQETQYF. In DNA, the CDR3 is TGTGCCAGCAGCGTAGCGCGGGGCCAAGAGACCCAGTACTTC.

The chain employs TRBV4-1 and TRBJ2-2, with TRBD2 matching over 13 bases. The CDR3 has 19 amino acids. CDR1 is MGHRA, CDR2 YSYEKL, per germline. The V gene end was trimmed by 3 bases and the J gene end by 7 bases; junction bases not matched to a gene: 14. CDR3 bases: TGCGCCAGCAGCCACCCGGAGTCGACTAGCGGGAGGAAGGGCGGGGAGCTGTTTTTT. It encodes CASSHPESTSGRKGGELFF.

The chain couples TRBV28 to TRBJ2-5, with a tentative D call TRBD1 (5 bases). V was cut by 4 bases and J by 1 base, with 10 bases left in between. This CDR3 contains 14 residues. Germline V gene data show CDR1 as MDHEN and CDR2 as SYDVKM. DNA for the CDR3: TGTGCCAGCAGTTCAGGACATCGCCAAGAGACCCAGTACTTC. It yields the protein CASSSGHRQETQYF. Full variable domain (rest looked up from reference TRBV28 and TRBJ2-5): DVKVTQSSRYLVKRTGEKVFLECVQDMDHENMFWYRQDPGLGLRLIYFSYDVKMKEKGDIPEGYSVSREKKERFSLILESASTNQTSMYLCASSSGHRQETQYFGPGTRLLVL.

CDR3 residues: CASREEATEAFF. CDR3 sequence (DNA): TGTGCCAGCAGAGAGGAGGCCACTGAAGCTTTCTTT. This chain joins TRBV2 and TRBJ1-1; D not resolved. Trimming removed 6 bases from V and 4 bases from J, with 9 bases in between. CDR3 size: 12 residues. Germline lookup yields CDR1 SNHLY and CDR2 FYNNEI.